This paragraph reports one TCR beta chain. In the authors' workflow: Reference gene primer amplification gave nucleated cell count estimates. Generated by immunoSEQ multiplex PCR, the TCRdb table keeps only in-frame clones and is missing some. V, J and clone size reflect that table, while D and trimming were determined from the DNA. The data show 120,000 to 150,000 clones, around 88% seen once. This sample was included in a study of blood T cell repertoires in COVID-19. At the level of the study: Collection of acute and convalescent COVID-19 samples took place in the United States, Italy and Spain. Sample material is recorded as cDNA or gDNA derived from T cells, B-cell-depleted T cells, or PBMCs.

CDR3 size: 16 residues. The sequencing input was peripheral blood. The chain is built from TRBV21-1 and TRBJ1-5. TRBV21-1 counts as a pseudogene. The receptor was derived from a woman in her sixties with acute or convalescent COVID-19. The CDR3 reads CASSKERLTGNQPQHF. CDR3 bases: TGTGCCAGCAGCAAAGAGAGACTGACGGGCAATCAGCCCCAGCATTTT.